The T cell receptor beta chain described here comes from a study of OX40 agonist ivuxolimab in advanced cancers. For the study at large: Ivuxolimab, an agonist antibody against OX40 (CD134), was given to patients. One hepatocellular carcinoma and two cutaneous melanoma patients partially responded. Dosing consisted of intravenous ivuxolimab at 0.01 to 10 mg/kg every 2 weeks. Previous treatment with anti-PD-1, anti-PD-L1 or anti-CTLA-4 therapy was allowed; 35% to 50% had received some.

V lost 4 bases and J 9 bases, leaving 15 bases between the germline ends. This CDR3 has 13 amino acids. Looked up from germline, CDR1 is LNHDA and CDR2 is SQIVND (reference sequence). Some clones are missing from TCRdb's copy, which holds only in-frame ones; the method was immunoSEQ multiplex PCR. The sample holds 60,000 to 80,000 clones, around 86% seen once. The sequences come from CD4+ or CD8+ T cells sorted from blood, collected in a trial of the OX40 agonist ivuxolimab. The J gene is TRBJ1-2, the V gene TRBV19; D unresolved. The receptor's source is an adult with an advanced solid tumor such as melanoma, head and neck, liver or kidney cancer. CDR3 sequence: CASSTADRVSYTF. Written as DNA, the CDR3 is TGTGCCAGTAGTACGGCAGATCGAGTTAGCTACACCTTC.